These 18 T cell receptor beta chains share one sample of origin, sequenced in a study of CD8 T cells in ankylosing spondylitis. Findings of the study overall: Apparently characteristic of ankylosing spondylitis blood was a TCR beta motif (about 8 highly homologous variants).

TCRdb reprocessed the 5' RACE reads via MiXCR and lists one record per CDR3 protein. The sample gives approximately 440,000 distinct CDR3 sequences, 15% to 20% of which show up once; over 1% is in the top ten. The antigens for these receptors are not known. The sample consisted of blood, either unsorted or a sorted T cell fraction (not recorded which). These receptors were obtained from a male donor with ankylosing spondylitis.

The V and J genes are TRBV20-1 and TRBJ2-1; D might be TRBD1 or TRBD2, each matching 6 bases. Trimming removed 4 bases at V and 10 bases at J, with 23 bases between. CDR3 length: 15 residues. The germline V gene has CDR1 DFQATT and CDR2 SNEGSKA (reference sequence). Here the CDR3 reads CSATTPLGGHREQFF. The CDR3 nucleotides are TGCAGTGCTACCACTCCCCTCGGGGGCCATCGAGAGCAGTTCTTC.

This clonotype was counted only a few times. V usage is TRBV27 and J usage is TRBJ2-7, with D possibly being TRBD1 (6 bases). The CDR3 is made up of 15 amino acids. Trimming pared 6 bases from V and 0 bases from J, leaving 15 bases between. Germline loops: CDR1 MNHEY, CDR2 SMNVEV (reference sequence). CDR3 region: CASSPKGERSYEQYF. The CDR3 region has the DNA TGTGCCAGCAGCCCAAAGGGGGAGCGCTCCTACGAGCAGTACTTC.

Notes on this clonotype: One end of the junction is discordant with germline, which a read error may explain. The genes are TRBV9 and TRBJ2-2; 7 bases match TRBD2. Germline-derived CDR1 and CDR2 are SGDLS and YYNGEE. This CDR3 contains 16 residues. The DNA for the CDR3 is TGTGCCAGCAGCCCCCGGGGAGGGGAGAACCCCGGGGAGCTGTTTTTT. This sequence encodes CASSPRGGENPGELFF.

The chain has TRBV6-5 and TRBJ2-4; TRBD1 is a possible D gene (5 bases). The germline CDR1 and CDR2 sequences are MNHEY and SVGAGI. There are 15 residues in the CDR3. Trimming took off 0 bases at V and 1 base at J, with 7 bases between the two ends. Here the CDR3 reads CASSYSQGAKNIQYF. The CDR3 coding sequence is TGTGCCAGCAGTTACTCTCAGGGTGCCAAAAACATTCAGTACTTC.

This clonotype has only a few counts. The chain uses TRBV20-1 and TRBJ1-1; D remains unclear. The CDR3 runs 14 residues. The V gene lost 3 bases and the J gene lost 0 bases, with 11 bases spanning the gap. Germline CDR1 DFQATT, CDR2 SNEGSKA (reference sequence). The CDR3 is CSASGQHLNTEAFF. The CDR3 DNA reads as TGCAGTGCTAGCGGCCAGCACTTGAACACTGAAGCTTTCTTT.

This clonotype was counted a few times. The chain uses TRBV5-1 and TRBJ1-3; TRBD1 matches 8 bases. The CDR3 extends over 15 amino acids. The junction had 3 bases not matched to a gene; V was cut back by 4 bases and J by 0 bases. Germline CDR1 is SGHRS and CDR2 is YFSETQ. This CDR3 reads CASSAGQDSGNTIYF. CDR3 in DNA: TGCGCCAGCAGCGCGGGACAGGACTCTGGAAACACCATATATTTT.

This CDR3 reads CASSLERPSLNTGELFF. The CDR3 DNA is TGTGCCAGCAGCTTAGAGAGGCCGTCCCTAAACACCGGGGAGCTGTTTTTT. The chain recombines TRBV11-2 with TRBJ2-2, with unresolved D. There are 17 residues in the CDR3. V gave up 0 bases and J gave up 2 bases, with 13 bases separating them. CDR1 is SGHAT and CDR2 is FQNNGV in the germline V gene.

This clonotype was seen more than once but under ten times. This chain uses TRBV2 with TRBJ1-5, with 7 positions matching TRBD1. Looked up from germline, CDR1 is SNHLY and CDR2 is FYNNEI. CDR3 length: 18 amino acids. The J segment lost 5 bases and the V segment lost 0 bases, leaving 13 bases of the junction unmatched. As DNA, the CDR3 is TGTGCCAGCAGTGAAGCGCTTCGGATTAGACAGGGAGATCAGCCCCAGCATTTT. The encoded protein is CASSEALRIRQGDQPQHF.

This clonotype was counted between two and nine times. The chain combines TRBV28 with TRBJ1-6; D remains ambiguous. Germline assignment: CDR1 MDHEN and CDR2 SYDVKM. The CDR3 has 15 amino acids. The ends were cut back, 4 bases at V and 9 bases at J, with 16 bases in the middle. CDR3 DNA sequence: TGTGCCAGCAGTTCCCCGGGAAAGGGTATTTCACCCCTCCACTTT. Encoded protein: CASSSPGKGISPLHF. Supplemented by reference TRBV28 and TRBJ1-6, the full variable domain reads DVKVTQSSRYLVKRTGEKVFLECVQDMDHENMFWYRQDPGLGLRLIYFSYDVKMKEKGDIPEGYSVSREKKERFSLILESASTNQTSMYLCASSSPGKGISPLHFGNGTRLTVT.

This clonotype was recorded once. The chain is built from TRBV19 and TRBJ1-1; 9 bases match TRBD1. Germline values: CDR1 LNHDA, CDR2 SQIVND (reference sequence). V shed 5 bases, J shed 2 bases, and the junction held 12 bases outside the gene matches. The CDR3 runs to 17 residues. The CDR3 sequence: CASSERGTGSLNTEAFF. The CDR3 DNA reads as TGTGCCAGTAGTGAACGAGGGACAGGGAGCTTAAACACTGAAGCTTTCTTT.

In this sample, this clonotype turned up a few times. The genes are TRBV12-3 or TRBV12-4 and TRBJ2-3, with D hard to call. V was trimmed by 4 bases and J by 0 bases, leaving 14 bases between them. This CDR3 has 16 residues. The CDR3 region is CASSSFDWRSTDTQYF. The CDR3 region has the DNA TGTGCCAGCAGTTCCTTCGACTGGCGGAGCACAGATACGCAGTATTTT.

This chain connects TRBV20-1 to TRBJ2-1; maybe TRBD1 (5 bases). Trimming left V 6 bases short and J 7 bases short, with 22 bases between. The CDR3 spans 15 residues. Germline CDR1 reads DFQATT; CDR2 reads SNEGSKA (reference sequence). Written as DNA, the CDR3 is TGCAGTGCCCAGGGCCGACCCACTCTTATTAATGAGCAGTTCTTC. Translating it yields CSAQGRPTLINEQFF.

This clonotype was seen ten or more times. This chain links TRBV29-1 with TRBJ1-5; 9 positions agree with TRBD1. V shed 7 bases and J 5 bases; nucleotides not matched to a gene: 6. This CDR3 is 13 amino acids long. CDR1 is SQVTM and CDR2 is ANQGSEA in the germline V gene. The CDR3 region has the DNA TGCAGCGCTGGGACAGGGAGTGATCAGCCCCAGCATTTT. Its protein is CSAGTGSDQPQHF.

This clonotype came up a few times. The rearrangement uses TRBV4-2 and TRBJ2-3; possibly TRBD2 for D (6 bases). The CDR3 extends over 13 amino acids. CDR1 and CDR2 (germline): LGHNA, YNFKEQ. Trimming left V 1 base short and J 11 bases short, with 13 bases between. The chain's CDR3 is CASSQGSGSWQYF. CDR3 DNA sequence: TGTGCCAGCAGCCAAGGGAGCGGGTCATGGCAGTATTTT.

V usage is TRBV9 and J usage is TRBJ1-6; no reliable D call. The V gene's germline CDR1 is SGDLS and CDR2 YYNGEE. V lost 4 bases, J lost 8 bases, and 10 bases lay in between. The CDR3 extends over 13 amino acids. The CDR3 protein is CASSTTMDSPLHF. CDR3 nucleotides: TGTGCCAGCAGCACAACCATGGATTCACCCCTCCACTTT.

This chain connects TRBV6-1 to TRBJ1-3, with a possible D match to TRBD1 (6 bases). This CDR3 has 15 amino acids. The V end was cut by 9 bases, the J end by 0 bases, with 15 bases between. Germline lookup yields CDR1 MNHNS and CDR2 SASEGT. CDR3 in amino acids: CASQRGAHSGNTIYF. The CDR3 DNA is TGTGCCAGTCAACGGGGGGCCCACTCTGGAAACACCATATATTTT.

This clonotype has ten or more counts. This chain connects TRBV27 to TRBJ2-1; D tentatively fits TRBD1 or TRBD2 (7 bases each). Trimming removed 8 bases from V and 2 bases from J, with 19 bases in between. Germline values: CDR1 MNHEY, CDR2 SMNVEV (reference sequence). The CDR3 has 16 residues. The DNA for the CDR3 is TGTGCCAGCTCCCCCCGGGGGGACAGCACCTACAATGAGCAGTTCTTC. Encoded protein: CASSPRGDSTYNEQFF.

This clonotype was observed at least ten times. CDR3 DNA: TGTGCCAGCAGTTTGGAGGACACTGAAGCTTTCTTT. It specifies CASSLEDTEAFF. J is TRBJ1-1 and V is TRBV12-3 or TRBV12-4; D uncertain. The germline V and J ends were trimmed by 3 bases and 3 bases, with 5 bases remaining between them. This CDR3 spans 12 amino acids.